One and the same sample provided the 7 T cell receptor beta chains below, sequenced in a study of regulatory T cells in long-lasting Graves disease (dated by TCRdb to the early 2020s). The library was obtained by multiplex PCR. Sequenced using an Illumina HiSeq 4000. CDR3 regions were amplified by Arm-PCR with iRepertoire HTBI primers to construct TCR beta libraries. Using fastp trimming at Q25 and MiXCR clonotype assembly, TCRdb reanalyzed the public sequencing data and kept in-frame beta chains. All rows with the same CDR3 protein become a single entry with the most common DNA and genes. In all, the sample holds under 450,000 distinct CDR3 sequences, and roughly 25% of those were seen once. The ten largest clones represent under 35% of the sample. The intended sense of this specimen's time point label: persistent/refractory GD, antithyroid drugs over 5 years with positive TRAb. For both TCR sequencing and RNA sequencing, RNA was extracted from PBMCs in TRIzol.

The source was peripheral blood mononuclear cells (PBMCs), collected when the disease was refractory, from a patient treated with antithyroid drugs. These receptors all stem from a woman in her thirties or forties with Graves disease. Donor details come from another sample of the same person, matched by shared clones.

The rearrangement links TRBV9 to TRBJ1-1; weak D call: TRBD1 (6 bases). CDR3 size: 14 residues. Germline V lookup: CDR1 SGDLS, CDR2 YYNGEE. V was clipped by 0 bases and J by 12 bases, with 18 bases between them. The CDR3 region has the DNA TGTGCCAGCAGCGTAGGTGAAGGGGGTGGAGTAACTTTCTTT. It codes for CASSVGEGGGVTFF.

This clonotype was recorded a few times. The J gene is TRBJ1-1, the V gene TRBV5-1; a possible D gene is TRBD1 (6 bases). Trimming removed 4 bases from V and 11 bases from J, with 21 bases in between. The length of the CDR3 is 14 residues. Looked up from germline, CDR1 is SGHRS and CDR2 is YFSETQ. The CDR3 region is CASSPGTVPGQAFF. For the CDR3, the DNA is TGCGCCAGCAGCCCCGGGACGGTCCCAGGACAGGCTTTCTTT.

This clonotype was found many times. The chain has TRBV20-1 and TRBJ2-2; D remains ambiguous. The germline V and J ends were trimmed by 0 bases and 0 bases, with 11 bases remaining between them. The CDR3 is 16 residues long. Germline V lookup: CDR1 DFQATT, CDR2 SNEGSKA (reference sequence). The CDR3 reads CSARESSSSNTGELFF. In DNA form, the CDR3 reads TGCAGTGCTAGAGAAAGCAGTTCCTCGAACACCGGGGAGCTGTTTTTT.

The V and J genes are TRBV5-1 and TRBJ2-7; 11 bases match TRBD2. Germline CDR1 SGHRS, CDR2 YFSETQ. The CDR3 loop spans 16 amino acids. Trimming took 4 bases from V and 3 from J; bases not matched to a gene: 9. The CDR3 reads CASSPPLAGGGYEQYF. Here the CDR3 DNA reads TGCGCCAGCAGCCCTCCTCTAGCGGGGGGTGGCTACGAGCAGTACTTC.

The V and J genes are TRBV7-8 and TRBJ1-3, with no clear D. V was shortened by 2 bases and J by 3 bases, with 5 bases between the two germline ends. This CDR3 is built from 13 residues. Germline CDR1 reads SGHVS; CDR2 reads FQNEAQ. CDR3 loop: CASSLFVGNTIYF. CDR3 DNA: TGTGCCAGCAGCTTATTTGTTGGAAACACCATATATTTT.

The V gene is TRBV13, the J gene TRBJ2-7; unclear D gene. There are 15 residues in the CDR3. Trimming took 0 bases from V and 0 from J, leaving 9 bases between them. Germline CDR1 is PRHDT and CDR2 is FYEKMQ (reference sequence). CDR3 nucleotides: TGTGCCAGCAGCTTAGGGGCTCCGTCCTCCTACGAGCAGTACTTC. Protein sequence: CASSLGAPSSYEQYF.

This clonotype occurred many times. This chain joins TRBV7-9 and TRBJ2-7, with a weak D call TRBD2 (7 bases). Germline V gives CDR1 SEHNR, CDR2 FQNEAQ (reference sequence). V gave up 2 bases and J gave up 5 bases, with 13 bases separating them. The CDR3 length is 14 residues. The CDR3 coding sequence is TGTGCCAGCAGCTTACTAGGGGGGGTCGACGAGCAGTACTTC. It encodes CASSLLGGVDEQYF.